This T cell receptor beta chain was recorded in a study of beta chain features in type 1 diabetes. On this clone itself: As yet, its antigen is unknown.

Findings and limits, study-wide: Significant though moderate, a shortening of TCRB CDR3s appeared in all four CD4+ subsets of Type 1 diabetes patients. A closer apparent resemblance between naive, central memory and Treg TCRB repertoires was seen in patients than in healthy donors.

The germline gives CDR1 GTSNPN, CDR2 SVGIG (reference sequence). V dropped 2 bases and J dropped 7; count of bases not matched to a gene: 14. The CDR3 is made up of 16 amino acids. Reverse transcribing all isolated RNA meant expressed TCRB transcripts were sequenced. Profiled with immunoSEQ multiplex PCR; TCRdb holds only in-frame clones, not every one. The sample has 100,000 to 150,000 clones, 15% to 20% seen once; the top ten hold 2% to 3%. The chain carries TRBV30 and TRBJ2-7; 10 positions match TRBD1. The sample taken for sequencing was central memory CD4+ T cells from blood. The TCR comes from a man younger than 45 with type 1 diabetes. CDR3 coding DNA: TGTGCCTGGAGTCGCTACCTGACAGGGGGCCTTGGTGAGCAGTACTTC. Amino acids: CAWSRYLTGGLGEQYF.